Each of the 10 T cell receptor beta chains below was sequenced from the same sample in a study of blood T cell repertoires in COVID-19. The method was immunoSEQ multiplex PCR; TCRdb's version includes in-frame clones alone and lacks a portion of them. The sample has roughly 250,000 clones; over 75% are singletons. Sample: peripheral blood. These receptors came from a human donor in a cohort sampled during active COVID-19.

V and J are TRBV18 and TRBJ1-1, with 7 bases identical to TRBD1. The CDR3 runs 14 residues. The V segment lost 2 bases and the J segment 4 bases; nucleotides outside the gene matches: 4. The germline CDR1 and CDR2 sequences are KGHSH and LQKENI. CDR3 in DNA: TGTGCCAGCTCACCAGATCAGGGGGGCACTGAAGCTTTCTTT. Protein sequence: CASSPDQGGTEAFF.

V gene TRBV28 combines with J gene TRBJ2-7, with 9 bases that match TRBD2. Per germline, CDR1 MDHEN and CDR2 SYDVKM. V lost 7 bases and J lost 3; bases outside the gene matches: 10. The CDR3 totals 15 residues. The CDR3 is CASISRASGDYEQYF. Written as DNA, the CDR3 is TGTGCCAGCATCTCTCGGGCTAGCGGGGACTACGAGCAGTACTTC.

This clone was detected only once. The rearrangement links TRBV5-4 to TRBJ2-3, with 11 positions matching TRBD2. CDR1 and CDR2 (germline): SGHNT, YYREEE (reference sequence). The CDR3 totals 16 residues. Germline trimming cut 4 bases from V and 5 bases from J; bases unmatched to any gene: 9. The CDR3 reads CASSPLAGGSGDTQYF. The CDR3 region has the DNA TGTGCCAGCAGCCCTCTAGCGGGAGGTTCGGGAGATACGCAGTATTTT. Full variable domain (remainder filled in from reference TRBV5-4 and TRBJ2-3): ETGVTQSPTHLIKTRGQQVTLRCSSQSGHNTVSWYQQALGQGPQFIFQYYREEENGRGNFPPRFSGLQFPNYSSELNVNALELDDSALYLCASSPLAGGSGDTQYFGPGTRLTVL.

The chain's CDR3 is CASSRGSSGNTIYF. The CDR3 DNA reads TGTGCCAGCAGCCGAGGGAGCTCTGGAAACACCATATATTTT. The gene calls are TRBV25-1 and TRBJ1-3; D is unclear. Germline CDR1 is MGHDK and CDR2 is SYGVNS. Trimming took off 6 bases at V and 0 bases at J, with 9 bases between the two ends. The CDR3 spans 14 residues.

The chain couples TRBV5-4 to TRBJ2-3; D is ambiguous. Trimming took off 1 base at V and 4 bases at J, with 10 bases between the two ends. This CDR3 contains 14 residues. The V gene's germline CDR1 is SGHNT and CDR2 YYREEE (reference sequence). In nucleotides, the CDR3 is TGTGCCAGCAGCTTGCAAGCCTATCCAGATACGCAGTATTTT. This codes for CASSLQAYPDTQYF.

The chain uses TRBV7-2 and TRBJ2-4, with a tentative D call TRBD1 (6 bases). CDR3 size: 16 residues. The V end was cut by 1 base, the J end by 5 bases, with 15 bases between. Germline V lookup: CDR1 SGHTA, CDR2 FQGNSA. CDR3 sequence: CASSLDPTGAQNIQYF. The DNA for the CDR3 is TGTGCCAGCAGCTTAGATCCGACAGGAGCACAAAACATTCAGTACTTC.

V usage is TRBV3-1 (or the pseudogene TRBV3-2) and J usage is TRBJ2-7; a weak D match, TRBD2 (5 bases). Germline CDR1 and CDR2: LGHDT and YNNKEL (reference sequence). The germline V and J ends were trimmed by 0 bases and 5 bases, with 8 bases remaining between them. The CDR3 runs to 13 residues. Written as DNA, the CDR3 is TGTGCCAGCAGCCAAGAACCCGGGAACGAGCAGTACTTC. Its protein product is CASSQEPGNEQYF.

The V gene is TRBV29-1, the J gene TRBJ2-1, with D tentatively TRBD2 (6 bases). With 4 bases removed from V and 9 bases from J, the gap between germline ends came to 16 bases. Germline CDR1 reads SQVTM; CDR2 reads ANQGSEA. The CDR3 is 13 amino acids. The CDR3, as DNA: TGCAGCGTTGTGGAGGGAGGCGTGCGTGAGCAGTTCTTC. Translated, it gives CSVVEGGVREQFF.

The gene calls are TRBV2 and TRBJ2-6; 7 nucleotides line up with TRBD1. This CDR3 comprises 17 residues. Unmatched junction bases numbered 8, after V lost 6 bases and J lost 0 bases. Germline lookup yields CDR1 SNHLY and CDR2 FYNNEI. CDR3 region: CASRRDRALSGANVLTF. CDR3 in DNA: TGTGCCAGCAGACGGGACAGAGCTCTCTCTGGGGCCAACGTCCTGACTTTC.

The J gene is TRBJ2-1, the V gene TRBV2, with a possible D match to TRBD1 (6 bases). This CDR3 spans 13 amino acids. Trimming took off 8 bases at V and 7 bases at J, with 15 bases between the two ends. The germline gives CDR1 SNHLY, CDR2 FYNNEI. The CDR3 DNA follows: TGTGCCAGCTCCGCAGGGGCGGTGAATGAGCAGTTCTTC. This gives the protein CASSAGAVNEQFF. Full variable domain (rest looked up from reference TRBV2 and TRBJ2-1): EPEVTQTPSHQVTQMGQEVILRCVPISNHLYFYWYRQILGQKVEFLVSFYNNEISEKSEIFDDQFSVERPDGSNFTLKIRSTKLEDSAMYFCASSAGAVNEQFFGPGTRLTVL.